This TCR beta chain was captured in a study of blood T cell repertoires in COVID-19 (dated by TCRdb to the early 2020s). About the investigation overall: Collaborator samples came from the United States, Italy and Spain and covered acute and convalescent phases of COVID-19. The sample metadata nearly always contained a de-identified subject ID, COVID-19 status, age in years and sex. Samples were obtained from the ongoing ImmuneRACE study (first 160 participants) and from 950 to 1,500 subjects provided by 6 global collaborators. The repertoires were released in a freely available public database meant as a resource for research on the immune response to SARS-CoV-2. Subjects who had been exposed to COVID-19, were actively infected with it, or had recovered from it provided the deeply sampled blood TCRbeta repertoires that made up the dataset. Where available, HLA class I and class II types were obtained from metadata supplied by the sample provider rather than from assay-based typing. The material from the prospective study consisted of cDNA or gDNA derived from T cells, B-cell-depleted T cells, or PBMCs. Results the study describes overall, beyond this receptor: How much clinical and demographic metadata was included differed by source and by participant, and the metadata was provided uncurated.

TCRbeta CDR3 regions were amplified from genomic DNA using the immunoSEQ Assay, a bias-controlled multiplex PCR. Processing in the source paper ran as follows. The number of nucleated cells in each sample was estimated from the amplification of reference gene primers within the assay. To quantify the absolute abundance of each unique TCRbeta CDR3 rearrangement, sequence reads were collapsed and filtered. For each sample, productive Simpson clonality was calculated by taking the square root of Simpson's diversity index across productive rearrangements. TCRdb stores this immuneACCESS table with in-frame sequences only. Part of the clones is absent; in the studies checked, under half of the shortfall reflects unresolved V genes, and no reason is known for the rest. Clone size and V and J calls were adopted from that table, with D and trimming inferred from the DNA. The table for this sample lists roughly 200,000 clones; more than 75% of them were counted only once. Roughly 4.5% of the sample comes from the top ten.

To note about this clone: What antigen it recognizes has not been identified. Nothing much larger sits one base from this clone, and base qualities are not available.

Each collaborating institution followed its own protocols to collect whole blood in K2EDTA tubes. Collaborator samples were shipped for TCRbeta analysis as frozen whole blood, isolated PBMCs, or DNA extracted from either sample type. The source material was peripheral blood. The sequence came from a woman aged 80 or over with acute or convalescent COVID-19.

The CDR3 region has the sequence CASKTYPREEKLFF. The nucleotides are TGTGCCAGCAAAACGTACCCGAGGGAAGAAAAACTGTTTTTT. The chain is made from TRBV27 and TRBJ1-4, with the D gene not confidently named. CDR1 and CDR2 are read off the germline V gene (reference sequence) as MNHEY and SMNVEV. The junction shows trimming of 7 bases on V and 8 bases on J, plus 17 bases between the germline ends. The CDR3 runs 14 amino acids, cysteine and phenylalanine included. Only the CDR3 region is kept as DNA, spanning 42 bases read in frame from base 1.